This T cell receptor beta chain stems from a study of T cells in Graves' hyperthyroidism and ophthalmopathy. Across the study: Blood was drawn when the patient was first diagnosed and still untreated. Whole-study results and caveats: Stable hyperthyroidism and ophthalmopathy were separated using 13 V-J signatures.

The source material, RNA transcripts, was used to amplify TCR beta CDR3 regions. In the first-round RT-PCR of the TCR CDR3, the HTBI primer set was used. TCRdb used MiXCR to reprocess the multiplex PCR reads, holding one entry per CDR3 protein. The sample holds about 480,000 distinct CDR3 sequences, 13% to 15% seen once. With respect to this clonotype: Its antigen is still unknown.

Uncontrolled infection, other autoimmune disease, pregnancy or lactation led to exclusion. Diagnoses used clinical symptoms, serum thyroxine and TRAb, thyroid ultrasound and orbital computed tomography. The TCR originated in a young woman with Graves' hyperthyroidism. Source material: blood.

This CDR3 is CASSVEDQTGPQHF. DNA for the CDR3: TGTGCCAGCAGCGTAGAGGACCAAACGGGGCCCCAGCATTTT. V and J are TRBV9 and TRBJ1-5, with D unclear. This CDR3 is built from 14 residues. Trimming took off 0 bases at V and 9 bases at J, with 13 bases between the two ends. Germline values: CDR1 SGDLS, CDR2 YYNGEE. The entire variable domain, with the rest obtained from reference TRBV9 and TRBJ1-5, is as follows: DSGVTQTPKHLITATGQRVTLRCSPRSGDLSVYWYQQSLDQGLQFLIQYYNGEERAKGNILERFSAQQFPDLHSELNLSSLELGDSALYFCASSVEDQTGPQHFGDGTRLSIL.